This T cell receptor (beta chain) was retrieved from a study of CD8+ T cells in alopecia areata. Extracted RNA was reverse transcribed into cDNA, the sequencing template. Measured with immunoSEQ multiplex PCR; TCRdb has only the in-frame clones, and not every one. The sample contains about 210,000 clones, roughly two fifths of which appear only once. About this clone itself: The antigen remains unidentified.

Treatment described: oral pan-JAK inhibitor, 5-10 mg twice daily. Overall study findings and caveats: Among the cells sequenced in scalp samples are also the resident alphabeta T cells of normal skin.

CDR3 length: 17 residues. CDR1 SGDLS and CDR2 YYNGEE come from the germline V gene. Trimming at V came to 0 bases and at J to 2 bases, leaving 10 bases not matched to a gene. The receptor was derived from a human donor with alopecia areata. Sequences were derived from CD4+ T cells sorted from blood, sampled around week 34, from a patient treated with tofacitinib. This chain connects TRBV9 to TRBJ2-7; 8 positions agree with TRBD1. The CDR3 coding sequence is TGTGCCAGCAGCGTAGGTGTAGGGACAGGTGGTCCCTACGAGCAGTACTTC. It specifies CASSVGVGTGGPYEQYF.